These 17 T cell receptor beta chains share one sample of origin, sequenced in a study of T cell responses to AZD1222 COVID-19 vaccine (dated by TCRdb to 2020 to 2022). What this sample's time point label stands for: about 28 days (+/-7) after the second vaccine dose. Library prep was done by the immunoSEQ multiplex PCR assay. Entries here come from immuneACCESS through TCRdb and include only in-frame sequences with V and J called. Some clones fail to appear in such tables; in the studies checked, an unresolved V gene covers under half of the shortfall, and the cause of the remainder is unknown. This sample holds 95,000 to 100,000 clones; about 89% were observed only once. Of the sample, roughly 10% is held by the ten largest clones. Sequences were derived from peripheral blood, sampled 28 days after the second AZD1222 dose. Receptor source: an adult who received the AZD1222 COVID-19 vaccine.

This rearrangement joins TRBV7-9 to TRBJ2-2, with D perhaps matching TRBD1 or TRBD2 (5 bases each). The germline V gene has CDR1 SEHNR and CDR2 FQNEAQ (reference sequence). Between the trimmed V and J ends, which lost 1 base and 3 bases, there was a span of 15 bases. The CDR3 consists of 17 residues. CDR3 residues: CASSLEWDPTDTGELFF. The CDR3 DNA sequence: TGTGCCAGCAGCTTAGAATGGGACCCCACGGACACCGGGGAGCTGTTTTTT.

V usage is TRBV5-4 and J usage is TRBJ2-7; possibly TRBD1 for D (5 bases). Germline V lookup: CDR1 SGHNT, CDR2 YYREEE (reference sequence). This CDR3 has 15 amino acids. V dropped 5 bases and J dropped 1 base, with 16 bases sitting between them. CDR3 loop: CASRRQGGNSYEQYF. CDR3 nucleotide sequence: TGTGCCAGCAGACGCCAGGGTGGGAATTCCTACGAGCAGTACTTC.

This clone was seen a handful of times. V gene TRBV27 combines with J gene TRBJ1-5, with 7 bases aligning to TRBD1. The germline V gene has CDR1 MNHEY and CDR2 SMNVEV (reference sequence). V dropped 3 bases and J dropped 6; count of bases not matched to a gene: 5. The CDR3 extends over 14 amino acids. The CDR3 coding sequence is TGTGCCAGCAGTTTTAGACAGGGAACTCAGCCCCAGCATTTT. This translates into CASSFRQGTQPQHF.

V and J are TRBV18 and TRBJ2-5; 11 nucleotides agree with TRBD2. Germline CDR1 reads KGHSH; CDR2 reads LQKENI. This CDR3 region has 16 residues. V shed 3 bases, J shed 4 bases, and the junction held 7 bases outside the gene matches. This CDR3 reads CASSPLAGGSGETQYF. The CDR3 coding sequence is TGTGCCAGCTCACCCTTAGCGGGGGGGTCTGGAGAGACCCAGTACTTC.

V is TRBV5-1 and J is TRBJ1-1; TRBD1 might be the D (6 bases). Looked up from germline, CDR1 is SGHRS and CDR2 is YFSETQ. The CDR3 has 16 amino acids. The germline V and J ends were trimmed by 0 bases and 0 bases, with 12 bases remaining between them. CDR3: CASSLGFNRVNTEAFF. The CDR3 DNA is TGCGCCAGCAGCTTGGGATTTAACAGGGTGAACACTGAAGCTTTCTTT.

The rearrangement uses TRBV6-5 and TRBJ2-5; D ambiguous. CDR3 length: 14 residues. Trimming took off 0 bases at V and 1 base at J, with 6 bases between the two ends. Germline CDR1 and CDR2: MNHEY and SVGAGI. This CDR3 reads CASSYSIRQETQYF. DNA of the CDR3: TGTGCCAGCAGTTACTCGATCCGCCAAGAGACCCAGTACTTC.

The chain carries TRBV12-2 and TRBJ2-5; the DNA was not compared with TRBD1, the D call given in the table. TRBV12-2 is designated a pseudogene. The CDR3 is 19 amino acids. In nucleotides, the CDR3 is TGTGCAAGTCGCTTAGGAGACAGGGGGCGGTGGCCGTCGTGGGAGACCCAGTACTTC. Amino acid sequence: CASRLGDRGRWPSWETQYF.

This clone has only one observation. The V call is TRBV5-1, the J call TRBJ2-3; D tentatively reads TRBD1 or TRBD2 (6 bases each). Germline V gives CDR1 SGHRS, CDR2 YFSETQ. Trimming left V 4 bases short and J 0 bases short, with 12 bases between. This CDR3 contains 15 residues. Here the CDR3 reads CASSPAGHSTDTQYF. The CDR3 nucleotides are TGCGCCAGCAGCCCGGCGGGACATAGCACAGATACGCAGTATTTT.

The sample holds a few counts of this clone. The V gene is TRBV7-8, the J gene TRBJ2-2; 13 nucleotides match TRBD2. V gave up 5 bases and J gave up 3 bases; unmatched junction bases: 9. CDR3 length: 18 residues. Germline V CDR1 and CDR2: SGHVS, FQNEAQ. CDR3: CASSIQTSGGSYTGELFF. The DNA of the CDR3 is TGTGCCAGCAGCATACAGACTAGCGGGGGGTCTTACACCGGGGAGCTGTTTTTT.

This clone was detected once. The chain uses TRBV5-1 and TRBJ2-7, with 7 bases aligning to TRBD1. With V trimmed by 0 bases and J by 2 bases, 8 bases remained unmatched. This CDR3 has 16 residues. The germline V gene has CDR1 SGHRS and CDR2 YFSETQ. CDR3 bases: TGCGCCAGCAGCTTGGTCCCAGGGGGTATCCCCTACGAGCAGTACTTC. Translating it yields CASSLVPGGIPYEQYF.

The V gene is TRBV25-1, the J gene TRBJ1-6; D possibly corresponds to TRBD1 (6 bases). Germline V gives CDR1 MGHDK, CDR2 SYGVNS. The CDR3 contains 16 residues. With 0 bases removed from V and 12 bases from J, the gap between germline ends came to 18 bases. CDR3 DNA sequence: TGTGCCAGCAGTGAATATATTGGGGGGGCCGTGTTACCCCTCCACTTT. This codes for CASSEYIGGAVLPLHF.

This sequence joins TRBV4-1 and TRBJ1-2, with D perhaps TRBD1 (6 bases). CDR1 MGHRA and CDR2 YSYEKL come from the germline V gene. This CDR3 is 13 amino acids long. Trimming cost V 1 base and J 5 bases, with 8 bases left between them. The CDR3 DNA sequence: TGCGCCAGCAGCCAAGGACAGGATTATGGCTACACCTTC. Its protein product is CASSQGQDYGYTF.

CDR3 sequence (DNA): TGTGCCAGCAGCTCCGAGACAGGGGTCGAGACCCAGTACTTC. Its translation is CASSSETGVETQYF. The chain recombines TRBV6-5 with TRBJ2-5, with 8 positions matching TRBD1. From germline, CDR1 is MNHEY and CDR2 SVGAGI. J was trimmed by 5 bases and V by 6 bases; bases with no gene match: 8. The CDR3 runs to 14 residues.

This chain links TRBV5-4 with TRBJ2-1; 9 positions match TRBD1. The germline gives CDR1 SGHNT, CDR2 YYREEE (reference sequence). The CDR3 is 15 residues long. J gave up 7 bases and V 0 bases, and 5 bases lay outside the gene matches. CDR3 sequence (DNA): TGTGCCAGCAGCTTGGCCATGGGACAGGGTAATGAGCAGTTCTTC. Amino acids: CASSLAMGQGNEQFF. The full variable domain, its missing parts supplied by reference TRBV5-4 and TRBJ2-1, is ETGVTQSPTHLIKTRGQQVTLRCSSQSGHNTVSWYQQALGQGPQFIFQYYREEENGRGNFPPRFSGLQFPNYSSELNVNALELDDSALYLCASSLAMGQGNEQFFGPGTRLTVL.

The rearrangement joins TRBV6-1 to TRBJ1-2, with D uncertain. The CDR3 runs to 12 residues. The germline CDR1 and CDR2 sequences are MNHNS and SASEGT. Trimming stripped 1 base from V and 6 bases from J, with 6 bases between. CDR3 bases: TGTGCCAGCAGTGAAGTTCCTGATGGCTACACCTTC. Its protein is CASSEVPDGYTF.

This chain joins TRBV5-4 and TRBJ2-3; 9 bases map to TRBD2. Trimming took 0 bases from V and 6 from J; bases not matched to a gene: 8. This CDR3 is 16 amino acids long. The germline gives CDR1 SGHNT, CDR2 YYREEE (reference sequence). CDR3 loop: CASSLEAGGPRDTQYF. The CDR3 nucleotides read TGTGCCAGCAGCTTGGAGGCGGGAGGGCCCAGGGATACGCAGTATTTT. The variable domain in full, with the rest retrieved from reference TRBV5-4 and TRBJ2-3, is ETGVTQSPTHLIKTRGQQVTLRCSSQSGHNTVSWYQQALGQGPQFIFQYYREEENGRGNFPPRFSGLQFPNYSSELNVNALELDDSALYLCASSLEAGGPRDTQYFGPGTRLTVL.

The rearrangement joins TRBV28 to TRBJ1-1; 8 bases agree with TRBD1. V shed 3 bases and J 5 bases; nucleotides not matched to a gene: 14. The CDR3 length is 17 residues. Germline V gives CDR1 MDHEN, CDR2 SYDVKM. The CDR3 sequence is CASSLPRFLTGETEAFF. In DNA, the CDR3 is TGTGCCAGCAGTTTGCCCCGATTCTTGACAGGGGAGACTGAAGCTTTCTTT.